Following are 4 T cell receptor beta chains from one sample sequenced in a study of identical twins. TCRdb used MiXCR to reprocess the 5' RACE reads, holding one entry per CDR3 protein. The sample holds around 500,000 distinct CDR3 sequences; 11% to 15% are singletons and the top ten take about 0.53%. The same sample was also studied in work on yellow fever vaccine responses in identical twins.

Source material: CD4+ T cells sorted from blood. The receptors originated from a woman under 30 in good health.

The chain couples TRBV7-2 to TRBJ2-1; D unclear. This CDR3 contains 13 residues. V was cut by 3 bases and J by 6 bases, with 9 bases left in between. Looked up from germline, CDR1 is SGHTA and CDR2 is FQGNSA. The CDR3 coding sequence is TGTGCCAGCAGCTTTGGACGCCTCAATGAGCAGTTCTTC. Amino acid sequence: CASSFGRLNEQFF.

This clonotype came up many times. This chain connects TRBV12-3 or TRBV12-4 to TRBJ2-7; D is unresolved. The V end lost 7 bases, the J end lost 2 bases, and 15 bases lay between the germline ends. CDR3 length: 14 residues. The CDR3 region has the DNA TGTGCCAGCACCCAATCCGTTGGGACCTACGAGCAGTACTTC. Translated: CASTQSVGTYEQYF.

CDR3 DNA sequence: TGCGCCAGCAGCTTGGGGGAGGTACTCACAGATACGCAGTATTTT. This encodes CASSLGEVLTDTQYF. The V and J genes are TRBV5-1 and TRBJ2-3, with a tentative D call TRBD2 (6 bases). V lost 0 bases to trimming and J lost 2 bases, with 10 bases between them. The CDR3 is 15 residues long. CDR1 is SGHRS and CDR2 is YFSETQ in the germline V gene.

J is TRBJ1-6 and V is TRBV10-3, with 7 bases identical to TRBD1. CDR1 is ENHRY and CDR2 is SYGVKD in the germline V gene. V trimming: 6 bases; J trimming: 7 bases; junction bases outside the gene matches: 6. The CDR3 is made up of 14 amino acids. The CDR3 loop reads CAIRSGQDNSPLHF. Here the CDR3 DNA reads TGTGCCATCAGGAGTGGACAGGACAATTCACCCCTCCACTTT.